Listed below are T cell receptor beta chains from one sample, sequenced in a study of cytomegalovirus exposure and HLA in healthy donors. Sequencing used immunoSEQ multiplex PCR; TCRdb keeps in-frame clones, though not all of them. Here the sample spans about 120,000 clones, approximately 88% being singletons. Sequenced: PBMCs. These receptors originate from a woman aged 18-29 years in good health and CMV-seropositive. Each CDR3 is given with its conserved first and last residue. The D gene is left open where the match is weak. Expanded clones are given a class, and other clones once, few, many or no size at all.

d_gene	j_gene	abundance	v_gene	CDR3aa	CDR3nt
-	TRBJ1-3	-	TRBV6-5	CATSGRGNTIYF	TGTGCCACCTCGGGAAGAGGAAACACCATATATTTT
-	TRBJ1-2	-	TRBV5-1	CASSFREGGYGYTF	TGCGCCAGCAGCTTCCGGGAGGGGGGATATGGCTACACCTTC
-	TRBJ1-6	-	TRBV7-2	CASSLEWGPSSPLHF	TGTGCCAGCAGCTTAGAATGGGGGCCGAGTTCACCCCTCCACTTT
-	TRBJ2-7	-	TRBV7-9	CASSLGGGRSYEQYF	TGTGCCAGCAGCTTAGGTGGAGGGAGATCCTACGAGCAGTACTTC
TRBD1	TRBJ1-3	-	TRBV6-6	CASSPRGGDSGNTIYF	TGTGCCAGCAGTCCAAGAGGGGGCGACTCTGGAAACACCATATATTTT
-	TRBJ1-2	-	TRBV5-1	CASRYDTGGYTF	TGCGCCAGCAGGTACGACACCGGCGGCTACACCTTC
-	TRBJ1-2	few	TRBV2	CASSESRGLSSYTF	TGTGCCAGCAGTGAAAGCCGTGGGCTCAGTAGCTACACCTTC
-	TRBJ1-4	-	TRBV5-1	CASSLNRPQGSTNEKLFF	TGCGCCAGCAGCTTGAATAGGCCACAGGGATCGACTAATGAAAAACTGTTTTTT
-	TRBJ1-2	-	TRBV5-1	CASSPAGVYGYTF	TGCGCCAGCAGCCCCGCGGGGGTCTATGGCTACACCTTC
-	TRBJ1-1	-	TRBV29-1	CSVEISGNTEAFF	TGCAGCGTTGAAATTTCAGGGAACACTGAAGCTTTCTTT
-	TRBJ2-2	-	TRBV7-9	CASSPPSYTGELFF	TGTGCCAGCAGCCCCCCTAGCTACACCGGGGAGCTGTTTTTT
TRBD2	TRBJ2-7	-	TRBV7-3	CASSPEVGGHYEQYF	TGTGCCAGCAGCCCCGAGGTGGGAGGGCACTACGAGCAGTACTTC
-	TRBJ1-2	-	TRBV4-3	CASSQDWRVMNYGYTF	TGCGCCAGCAGCCAAGATTGGAGGGTAATGAACTATGGCTACACCTTC
-	TRBJ1-5	-	TRBV30	CAWSIRGGGNQPQHF	TGTGCCTGGAGTATTAGAGGGGGGGGGAATCAGCCCCAGCATTTT
TRBD1	TRBJ1-1	-	TRBV5-6	CASSGGQINTEAFF	TGTGCCAGCAGTGGGGGACAGATAAACACTGAAGCTTTCTTT
-	TRBJ2-7	-	TRBV15	CATSRDFGTPREQYF	TGTGCCACCAGCAGAGATTTCGGGACTCCCCGCGAGCAGTACTTC
TRBD1	TRBJ2-1	once	TRBV29-1	CSVVRGTGSNEQFF	TGCAGCGTTGTCAGGGGGACGGGTTCGAATGAGCAGTTCTTC
-	TRBJ1-2	once	TRBV9	CASSVESAGNQANYGYTF	TGTGCCAGCAGCGTAGAATCCGCAGGGAATCAAGCTAACTATGGCTACACCTTC
-	TRBJ2-3	-	TRBV5-6	CASSLLVETPSTDTQYF	TGTGCCAGCAGCTTGCTAGTAGAGACCCCTAGCACAGATACGCAGTATTTT
-	TRBJ2-7	-	TRBV5-4	CASSLGGDTNSYEQYF	TGTGCCAGCAGCTTGGGAGGGGACACCAACTCCTACGAGCAGTACTTC
-	TRBJ1-5	few	TRBV27	CARGLQNRSNQPQHF	TGTGCCAGGGGCCTACAGAACCGGAGCAATCAGCCCCAGCATTTT
-	TRBJ2-1	-	TRBV6-1	CASSAGGGSYNEQFF	TGTGCCAGCAGCGCCGGGGGCGGGAGCTACAATGAGCAGTTCTTC
-	TRBJ2-3	once	TRBV5-1	CASLGGPGTDTQYF	TGCGCCAGCCTGGGGGGTCCGGGCACAGATACGCAGTATTTT
-	TRBJ2-3	-	TRBV5-6	CASSSYTDTQYF	TGTGCCAGCAGCTCTTATACAGATACGCAGTATTTT
-	TRBJ2-7	-	TRBV25-1	CASSELAPSSSEQYF	TGTGCCAGCAGTGAATTGGCGCCTAGTTCGAGCGAGCAGTACTTC
TRBD2	TRBJ2-1	-	TRBV6-6	CASADGTIYNEQFF	TGTGCCAGCGCAGACGGGACTATCTACAATGAGCAGTTCTTC
TRBD1	TRBJ1-4	-	TRBV28	CASSPTGGGNEKLFF	TGTGCCAGCAGCCCGACAGGGGGCGGTAATGAAAAACTGTTTTTT
TRBD1	TRBJ2-5	-	TRBV29-1	CSVSRDRKETQYF	TGCAGCGTTAGCCGGGACAGAAAAGAGACCCAGTACTTC
-	TRBJ2-7	-	TRBV6-5	CAREGQFRCDEQYF	TGTGCCAGAGAAGGACAGTTCCGATGCGACGAGCAGTACTTC
-	TRBJ1-6	-	TRBV7-3	CASSLAYNSPLHF	TGTGCCAGCAGCTTAGCGTATAATTCACCCCTCCACTTT
-	TRBJ1-1	-	TRBV7-2	CASSLRRNTEAFF	TGTGCCAGCAGCTTACGCAGGAACACTGAAGCTTTCTTT
-	TRBJ1-1	-	TRBV11-2	CASSLIEWEAFF	TGTGCCAGCAGCTTAATTGAGTGGGAAGCTTTCTTT
TRBD2	TRBJ2-1	-	TRBV13	CASSLGLAAYNEQFF	TGTGCCAGCAGCCTTGGACTAGCGGCCTACAATGAGCAGTTCTTC
TRBD1	TRBJ2-3	-	TRBV29-1	CSVAGGQGPTDTQYF	TGCAGCGTTGCAGGAGGACAGGGGCCCACAGATACGCAGTATTTT
-	TRBJ2-3	-	TRBV6-6	CASIPGYSTDTQYF	TGTGCCAGCATCCCGGGTTATAGCACAGATACGCAGTATTTT
-	TRBJ2-7	few	TRBV21-1	CASSKGREGVYEQYF	TGTGCCAGCAGCAAAGGTAGAGAGGGAGTCTACGAGCAGTACTTC
TRBD2	TRBJ2-2	-	TRBV5-1	CASSRGLAGGDTGELFF	TGCGCCAGCAGCAGGGGACTAGCGGGGGGCGACACCGGGGAGCTGTTTTTT
TRBD2	TRBJ2-1	-	TRBV6-5	CASSYDPSGYNEQFF	TGTGCCAGCAGTTACGATCCTAGCGGCTACAATGAGCAGTTCTTC
TRBD1	TRBJ2-7	-	TRBV11-2	CAIGTGTYEQYF	TGTGCCATCGGGACAGGGACCTACGAGCAGTACTTC
TRBD1	TRBJ1-1	once	TRBV7-6	CASSPGGERSGGTEAFF	TGTGCCAGCAGCCCAGGGGGTGAGAGGTCAGGGGGGACTGAAGCTTTCTTT
TRBD1	TRBJ1-6	few	TRBV27	CASSSQGAIQSPLHF	TGTGCCAGCAGTTCCCAGGGGGCAATACAATCACCCCTCCACTTT
-	TRBJ2-1	-	TRBV5-1	CASSPGQNNEQFF	TGCGCCAGCAGCCCTGGACAAAACAATGAGCAGTTCTTC
TRBD1	TRBJ1-5	-	TRBV7-9	CASSLGAGGNQPQHF	TGTGCCAGCAGCTTAGGGGCAGGGGGTAATCAGCCCCAGCATTTT
-	TRBJ1-1	-	TRBV6-5	CASSRRAGGNTEAFF	TGTGCCAGCAGTCGCCGGGCGGGGGGAAACACTGAAGCTTTCTTT
-	TRBJ1-5	-	TRBV4-2	CASSQGLGATQPQHF	TGTGCCAGCAGCCAAGGCCTGGGGGCCACGCAGCCCCAGCATTTT
-	TRBJ2-1	-	TRBV18	CASSPEHRARNEQFF	TGTGCCAGCTCACCAGAGCACAGGGCTCGCAATGAGCAGTTCTTC
TRBD1	TRBJ1-2	-	TRBV7-9	CASSSSGQAPNYGYTF	TGTGCCAGCAGCTCCTCCGGACAGGCTCCGAACTATGGCTACACCTTC
TRBD1	TRBJ1-1	-	TRBV6-4	CASSPRTGGTEAFF	TGTGCCAGCAGTCCGCGGACAGGGGGGACTGAAGCTTTCTTT
TRBD2	TRBJ2-1	-	TRBV14	CASSPLSGIGHEQFF	TGTGCCAGCAGCCCTCTCAGCGGGATTGGACATGAGCAGTTCTTC
-	TRBJ2-7	-	TRBV18	CASSPTGYEQYF	TGTGCCAGCTCACCAACGGGCTACGAGCAGTACTTC
-	TRBJ2-1	-	TRBV6-1	CASSEQSRGYYNEQFF	TGTGCCAGCAGTGAACAATCCAGGGGCTACTACAATGAGCAGTTCTTC
-	TRBJ1-2	-	TRBV19	CASSIARSPGDYTF	TGTGCCAGTAGTATAGCAAGATCCCCCGGGGACTACACCTTC
-	TRBJ1-1	once	TRBV19	CASSSTANTEAFF	TGTGCCAGTAGTTCGACAGCAAACACTGAAGCTTTCTTT
TRBD2	TRBJ2-4	once	TRBV2	CASIKRGGQNIQYF	TGTGCCAGCATAAAGCGGGGGGGCCAAAACATTCAGTACTTC
TRBD1	TRBJ2-7	-	TRBV9	CASSPRTGGRHEQYF	TGTGCCAGCAGCCCTCGCACAGGGGGTAGGCACGAGCAGTACTTC
-	TRBJ1-3	-	TRBV11-2	CASRTAYSGNTIYF	TGTGCCAGCAGAACAGCTTACTCTGGAAACACCATATATTTT
TRBD1	TRBJ2-2	-	TRBV19	CASSPGQKNTGELFF	TGTGCCAGTAGCCCGGGACAGAAGAACACCGGGGAGCTGTTTTTT